This T cell receptor (beta chain) was captured by sequencing in a study of siplizumab effects on memory and regulatory T cells. The repertoire was sequenced with immunoSEQ multiplex PCR; TCRdb's copy has only in-frame clones and lacks some. The sample has roughly 100,000 clones; roughly 91% are singletons. Source material: non-Treg CD4+ T cells sorted from blood. The origin of this receptor is a human donor in good health.

The CDR3 region is CASSPREGVRTDTQYF. In DNA form, the CDR3 reads TGTGCCAGCAGTCCTCGGGAAGGGGTGCGTACAGATACGCAGTATTTT. The V and J genes are TRBV5-5 and TRBJ2-3; TRBD1 or TRBD2 may be the D gene (5 bases each). The CDR3 contains 16 residues. V shed 5 bases and J shed 3 bases, with 19 bases lying between them. CDR1 SGHKS and CDR2 YYEKEE come from the germline V gene (reference sequence).